The present entry profiles one T cell receptor (beta chain) with its context. This clone was seen a few times. Its binding antigen is unknown. The record has no base qualities; no much larger clone is one base away. From the cysteine through the phenylalanine, the CDR3 covers 18 amino acids. Only the CDR3 part of the read is kept: 54 bases, read in frame from the first base. The junction shows trimming of 4 bases on V and 1 base on J, and the gene matches do not reach 10 bases of it. The germline V gene specifies SGDLS as CDR1 and YYNGEE as CDR2. The cohort comprised 710 or so healthy bone marrow donors. Cohort members were all nominally healthy when sampled, although unrecorded immune exposures were likely present. Of the 690 or so cohort members, 250 to 300 had positive CMV serostatus and just over 350 had negative CMV serostatus, and CMV serostatus was not recorded for the donor. A peripheral blood sample was provided by each donor, and peripheral blood mononuclear cells were used for TCR beta sequencing. The Qiagen DNeasy Blood Extraction Kit was used to extract genomic DNA from the blood cell samples.

This sample stems from a study of cytomegalovirus exposure and HLA in healthy donors (dated by TCRdb to 2015 to 2018). Regarding the study in general: An earlier analysis of about 560 of the donors reported 276 Gb of sequence data and 95 million to 120 million unique TCR beta sequences obtained from about 170 million T cells. An early release that covered several hundred HLA-typed donors contained around 330 gigabases of sequencing data and tens of millions of unique TCR sequences. Of the 300 to 500 genotyped donors, roughly 76% were placed in the genetic ancestry cluster associated with self-reported Caucasian donors. The study aimed to test whether cataloging public T cell receptors could reveal signatures of past pathogen exposure. The study profiled the T cell repertoires of around 700 subjects by immunosequencing and related them to cytomegalovirus serostatus. Besides the first cohort of about 730 subjects, a separate validation cohort made up of 120 different subjects was used. To predict cytomegalovirus infection status, the study combined high-throughput TCR immunosequencing, statistical association of individual TCRs with disease status, and machine learning. To study patterns of TCR occurrence, a later analysis re-analyzed previously published TCR beta repertoires from 600 to 750 donors and added high-resolution HLA genotyping. In the later analysis, no new phenotypic data were used to find candidate immune exposures; instead, reliance was placed on TCR beta sequences and their occurrence across donors. An earlier analysis of approximately 630 of the donors applied high-throughput TCR beta sequencing to assess whether each TCR beta V gene segment acted as functional or pseudogenic. Donor age, sex, ethnicity and CMV serostatus were compiled together with the repertoire data. Genome-wide SNP genotypes for about 65% of the 666 donors were used in a later genetic analysis, which treated that subset as a discovery cohort. Every discovery cohort repertoire had been produced on one sequencing platform. HLA typing included class I and class II loci at four-digit resolution. Typing coverage differed by locus: A, B, C, DRB1 and DQB1 were typed in about 629-640 donors, DQA1 in 522, DPA1 in some 570, and DPB1 in 400 to 490. Five DR-DQ haplotypes were handled as single units for association and clustering, since linkage in the cohort was strong. Among about 360 genotyped donors of the cohort, an average of 235,054 unique TCR beta nucleotide sequences were sequenced per donor, roughly 20% of them non-productive.

The library was obtained by the immunoSEQ multiplex PCR assay. The multiplex PCR relied on a mix of 60 forward primers for TCR Vbeta segments and 13 reverse primers for TCR Jbeta segments. The CDR3 region of rearranged TCR beta genes was amplified from genomic DNA with a multiplex PCR assay. On the Illumina HiSeq System, the amplified TCR beta libraries were sequenced as 87-base-pair reads. As for the original processing: Across the roughly 600 repertoires, a later analysis counted approximately 75 million unique TCR beta chains, 8.5 million to 12 million of which were shared by at least two donors. Raw reads were error-corrected and collapsed into unique sequences by a nearest-neighbor algorithm in which closely related sequences were merged to remove PCR and sequencing errors. V, D and J gene segments were assigned by aligning CDR3 sequences to IMGT reference sequences. Each retained sequence needed at least a six-nucleotide match to both a V gene segment and a J gene segment. Rearrangements were called productive when the CDR3 lacked stop codons and stayed in frame with V and J; all others were non-productive. Following IMGT convention, CDR3 was defined as the stretch from the second conserved V-encoded cysteine to the conserved J-encoded phenylalanine. In an earlier analysis of more than 550 of the donors, sequences lacking an unambiguous match to a single V gene segment were excluded. In an earlier analysis of 450 to 700 of the donors, V segments were called functional above 56.7% productive rearrangements and were called segregating when the between-donor standard deviation exceeded 5%. A statistical classification framework was developed to diagnose cytomegalovirus status using the catalog of TCR beta chain sequences. In a later analysis, TCR nucleotide sequences were compared against IMGT/GENE-DB human TR gene sequences so that V and J genes could be assigned. The TCRdist pipeline was used in a later analysis to assign CDR3 sequences and most-parsimonious VDJ recombination scenarios. In a later analysis, each TCR beta chain was defined by its CDR3 amino acid sequence together with its V-gene family, and reads lacking a unique V-gene family were excluded. To address suspected cross-contamination and a sequencing artifact, a later analysis removed 550 to 750 highly shared, low-generation-probability nucleotide sequences. For each public chain, a later analysis derived a clonal expansion index from normalized ranks of inferred template counts within each repertoire. In a later analysis, generation probabilities were computed with a VDJ recombination model fitted to out-of-frame rearrangements, and the resulting probabilities were checked against IGoR. In a later analysis, hypergeometric tests were used to score TCR-TCR, TCR-HLA and TCR-CMV co-occurrence, with a repertoire-size bias correction applied to TCR pairs. False discovery rates were estimated in a later analysis by permuting HLA or CMV assignments 20 times. In a later analysis, co-occurring TCRs were grouped with DBSCAN, and TCRdist sequence similarity was added when clustering was performed within HLA-allele-positive subsets. Repertoires with fewer than 30,000 or more than 120,000 public chains, plus five repertoires with anomalous nucleotide sharing, were excluded from co-occurrence clustering. TCRdb carries this immuneACCESS record with in-frame sequences only. Its versions omit some clonotypes, under half of them owing to an unresolved V gene in the studies checked, with the rest unexplained. Clone size and the V and J calls come from that table; the DNA yielded D and trimming. This sample holds roughly 20,000 clones; about 84% were observed only once. About 22% of the sample is held by the ten biggest clonotypes.

Overall study results and their limits: When HLA alleles, especially DR and DQ, strongly co-occurred, attributing TCR associations to individual alleles was difficult. While some public TCRs were present in many individuals, most TCR sequences turned up only very rarely across donors. A later analysis associated 17,000 or so TCR beta sequences with specific HLA alleles at a false discovery rate of 0.05. The authors suggested that the approach could potentially be generalized to other disease states and immunological phenotypes. Correlated functional status among segregating V segments might reflect linkage disequilibrium, but an unknown experimental factor could not be ruled out. A later genetic analysis reported fewer N-insertions in productive TCRs among donors in an Asian-associated ancestry cluster than the roughly 720-donor mean. Fewer than 20 rarely observed V segments, including chromosome 9 orphons, were excluded from the earlier analysis of approximately 500 of the donors because counts were too low. Compared with equally common non-associated chains, HLA-associated TCR beta chains in a later analysis were more clonally expanded and had lower generation probabilities. The cohort was sequenced for TCR beta chains only, and without alpha or paired-chain data the features that could be detected were limited. Sequencing depth was assumed to be roughly uniform across donors in the presence/absence analyses, though that assumption may not hold. According to a later analysis, TCR association rates differed among HLA loci, with DRB1 alleles showing the most associated TCRs and HLA-C alleles showing the fewest. In vitro tests confirmed that a few of the cytomegalovirus-associated TCR beta chains recognize cytomegalovirus antigens. Broadly in line with IMGT annotations, most TCR beta V segments showed up in productive rearrangements about 87% or about 30% of the time in an earlier analysis of a few hundred of the donors. Some IMGT-functional V segments, including TRBV6-2 and TRBV6-3, could not be told apart with the 87-base-pair reads, so those segments were excluded. The only immune exposure information available for the cohort was CMV serostatus. A cluster of highly shared sequence variants was judged likely to be a technical artifact of the sequencing pipeline. Most CMV-associated TCR beta chains appeared to be HLA-restricted in a later analysis, and the HLA associations seemed to be driven largely by CMV exposure. Several of the top co-occurrence clusters appeared to be linked to parvovirus B19, influenza, CMV and Epstein-Barr virus, according to a later analysis. The classifier was reported to diagnose cytomegalovirus status with high specificity and sensitivity in both the original cohort and the validation cohort. A further reported finding was that TCR beta sequences accurately predicted the HLA-A and HLA-B alleles for most subjects in the first cohort. In a later genetic analysis, a missense DCLRE1C variant was associated with V-gene and J-gene trimming of TCR beta chains, and the association was replicated in an independent cohort. Because HLA typing was missing for some donors at each locus, association tests included only the typed subset. In the study, approximately 150 TCR beta chains were listed as associated with cytomegalovirus.

The sequence was obtained from a human donor in good health. This sequence uses TRBV9 and TRBJ2-3, with TRBD2 matching 12 junction bases. Sequencing used PBMCs. The CDR3 here reads CASSLATSGGLGTDTQYF. The DNA is as follows: TGTGCCAGCAGCTTAGCGACTAGCGGGGGACTCGGCACAGATACGCAGTATTTT.